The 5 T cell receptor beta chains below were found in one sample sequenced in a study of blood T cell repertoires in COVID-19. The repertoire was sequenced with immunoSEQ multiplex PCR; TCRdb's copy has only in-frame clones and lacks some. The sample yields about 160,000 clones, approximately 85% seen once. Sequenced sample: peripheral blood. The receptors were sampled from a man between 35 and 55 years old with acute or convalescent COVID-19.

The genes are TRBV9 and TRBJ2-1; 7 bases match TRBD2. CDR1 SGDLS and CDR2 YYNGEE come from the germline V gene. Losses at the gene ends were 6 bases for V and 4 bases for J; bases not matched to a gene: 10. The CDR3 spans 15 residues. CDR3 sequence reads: CASTKTSGEYNEQFF. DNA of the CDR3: TGTGCCAGCACCAAAACCAGCGGGGAATACAATGAGCAGTTCTTC.

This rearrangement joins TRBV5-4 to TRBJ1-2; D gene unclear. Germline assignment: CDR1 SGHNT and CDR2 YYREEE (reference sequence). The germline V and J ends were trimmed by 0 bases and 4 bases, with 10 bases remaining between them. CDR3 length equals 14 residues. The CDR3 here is CASSLAHTAYGYTF. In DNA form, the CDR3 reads TGTGCCAGCAGCTTGGCCCACACCGCCTATGGCTACACCTTC.

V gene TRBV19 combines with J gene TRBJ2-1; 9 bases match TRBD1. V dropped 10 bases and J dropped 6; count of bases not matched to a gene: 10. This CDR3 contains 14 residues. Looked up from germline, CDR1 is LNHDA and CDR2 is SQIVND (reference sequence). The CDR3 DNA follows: TGTGCCACCCTTCAGACAGGGGGAGTCAATGAGCAGTTCTTC. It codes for CATLQTGGVNEQFF.

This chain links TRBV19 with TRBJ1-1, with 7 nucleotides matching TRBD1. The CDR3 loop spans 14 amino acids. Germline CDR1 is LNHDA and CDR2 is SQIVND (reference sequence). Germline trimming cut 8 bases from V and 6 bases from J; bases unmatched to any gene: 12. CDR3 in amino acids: CASVRTGRDAEAFF. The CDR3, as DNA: TGTGCCAGTGTGAGGACAGGAAGGGATGCTGAAGCTTTCTTT.

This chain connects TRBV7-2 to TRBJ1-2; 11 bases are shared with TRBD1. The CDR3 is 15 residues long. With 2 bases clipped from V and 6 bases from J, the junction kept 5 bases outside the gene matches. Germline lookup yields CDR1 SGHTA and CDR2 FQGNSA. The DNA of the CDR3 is TGTGCCAGCAGCTTACAGGGACAGGGGGGGGATGGCTACACCTTC. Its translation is CASSLQGQGGDGYTF.